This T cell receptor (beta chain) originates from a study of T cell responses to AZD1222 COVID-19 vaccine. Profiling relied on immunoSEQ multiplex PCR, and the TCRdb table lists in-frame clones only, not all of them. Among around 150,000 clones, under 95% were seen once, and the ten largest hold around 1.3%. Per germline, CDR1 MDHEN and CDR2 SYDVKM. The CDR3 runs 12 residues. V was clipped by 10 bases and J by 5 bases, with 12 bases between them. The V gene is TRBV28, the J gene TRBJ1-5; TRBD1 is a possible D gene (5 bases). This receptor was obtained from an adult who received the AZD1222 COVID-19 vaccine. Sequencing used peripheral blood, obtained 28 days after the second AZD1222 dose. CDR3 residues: CATYTGDQPQHF. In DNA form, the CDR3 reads TGTGCCACCTACACGGGGGATCAGCCCCAGCATTTT.